The subject of this entry is one TCR beta chain. Antigen: not known. This specimen belongs to a study of cytomegalovirus exposure and HLA in healthy donors. Findings and limits, study-wide: In a later analysis, across HLA loci, associated TCR counts were highest for DRB1, lowest for HLA-C. Investigators reported 150 to 200 TCR beta chains as tied to cytomegalovirus.

V dropped 4 bases and J dropped 4 bases, with 14 bases sitting between them. Germline loops: CDR1 SGDLS, CDR2 YYNGEE. The CDR3 is 14 residues long. Primers: 60 Vbeta forward and 13 Jbeta reverse. Measured with immunoSEQ multiplex PCR; TCRdb has only the in-frame clones, and not every one. The sample contains fewer than 200,000 clones, over 65% of which appear only once. This TCR was sampled from a female donor in good health and CMV-seronegative. The chain has TRBV9 and TRBJ1-2, with D perhaps matching TRBD1 (5 bases). Source material: PBMCs. The CDR3 DNA follows: TGTGCCAGCAGCCCAAGGGGCCTCAGCTATGGCTACACCTTC. Translated, it gives CASSPRGLSYGYTF.